The T cell receptor beta chain under discussion was sequenced for a study of T cell repertoires in cytomegalovirus infection (dated 2019 in TCRdb). About the investigation overall: Recently identified HLA-C-restricted CMV epitopes, whose presentation resists viral immunomodulation, were targeted by peptide stimulations together with well-studied HLA-B-restricted epitopes. The HLA type of each donor mattered for the analysis, because public TCR beta signatures pointed to carriage of CMV infection along with the matching HLA type.

For sequencing, an Illumina HiSeq 1500 was employed. TCRdb reanalyzed the raw reads on its own, using fastp at Q25 for trimming and MiXCR for clone calling, and kept in-frame beta chains. All rows with the same CDR3 protein become a single entry with the most common DNA and genes. This sample comprises more than 250,000 distinct CDR3 sequences, more than 20% of them detected only once. 10% to 15% of the sample is taken by the ten largest. Paper-wide results and their limitations: Cumulative frequency of public TCR beta family members discriminated carriers of CMV infection plus the relevant HLA type in this cohort and an independent 352-donor cohort. In the ex vivo response, HLA-C-restricted CMV-specific TCR beta clonotypes were dominant, and in two of eight donors the single most frequent clonotype came from this HLA-C-restricted group.

Worth noting for this clonotype: What antigen it recognizes has not been identified. No base quality information exists; no much larger clone differs at one position.

Sample treatment or condition, as interpreted from the label and publication: in vitro stimulation with specific CMV peptide epitopes to enrich CMV-specific T cells. The specimen comprised cultured PBMCs, sampled from culture after CMV antigen stimulation. This TCR was recovered from a human donor in good health (CMV status not recorded). Some clones in this sample may be carry-over from other donors' samples.

The CDR3 here reads CASSLETSLGGGGTEAFF. The nucleotide sequence reads TGCGCCAGCAGCTTGGAAACGTCCCTCGGAGGGGGTGGAACTGAAGCTTTCTTT. The chain joins TRBV5-1 to TRBJ1-1; 6 matching bases give a weak D call of TRBD1. Between the V and J ends, shortened by 0 bases and 5 bases respectively, the junction contains 23 bases. Sequences SGHRS (CDR1) and YFSETQ (CDR2) are obtained from the germline V gene. The CDR3 has 18 amino acids, counting the end cysteine and phenylalanine. Only the CDR3 region is kept as DNA, spanning 54 bases read in frame from base 1.